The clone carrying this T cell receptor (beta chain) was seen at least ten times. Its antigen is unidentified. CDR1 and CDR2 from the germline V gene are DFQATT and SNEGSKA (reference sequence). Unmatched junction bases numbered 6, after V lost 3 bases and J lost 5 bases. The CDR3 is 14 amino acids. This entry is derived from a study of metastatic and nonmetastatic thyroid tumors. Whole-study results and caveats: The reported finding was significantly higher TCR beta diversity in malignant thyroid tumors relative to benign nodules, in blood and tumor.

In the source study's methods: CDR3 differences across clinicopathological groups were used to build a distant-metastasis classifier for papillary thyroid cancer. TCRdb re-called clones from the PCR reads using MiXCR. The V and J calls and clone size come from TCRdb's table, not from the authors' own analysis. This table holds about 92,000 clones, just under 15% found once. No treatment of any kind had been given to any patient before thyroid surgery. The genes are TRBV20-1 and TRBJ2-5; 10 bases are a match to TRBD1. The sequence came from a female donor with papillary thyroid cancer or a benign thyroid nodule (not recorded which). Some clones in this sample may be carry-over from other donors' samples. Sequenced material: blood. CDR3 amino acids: CSASRDRGTETQYF. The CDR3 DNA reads TGCAGTGCTAGCCGGGACAGGGGAACCGAGACCCAGTACTTC.